These T cell receptor beta chains were read from a single sample in a study of blood T cell repertoires in COVID-19. Clones were sequenced by immunoSEQ multiplex PCR, and TCRdb holds only the in-frame ones, with some missing. The repertoire holds about 200,000 clones, with 80% as singletons. Sequencing input: PBMCs or T cells enriched from blood (not recorded which). Every receptor here comes from a woman in her thirties or forties with acute COVID-19. Both conserved end residues are part of each CDR3. The D gene is left open where the match is weak. Some rows mark clone size as missing; the rest say once, few, many or name a class of expanded clone.

V,D,J,size,DNA,CDR3
TRBV7-6,NA,TRBJ1-1,NA,TGTGCCAGCAGCTTAGTCCGGGGTTGGGGCACTGAAGCTTTCTTT,CASSLVRGWGTEAFF
TRBV4-2,NA,TRBJ1-4,few,TGTGCCAGCAGCCGTAAAGGGGCTACAGGGATTAATGAAAAACTGTTTTTT,CASSRKGATGINEKLFF
TRBV19,TRBD2,TRBJ2-1,NA,TGTGCCAGTAGCCCTAGAAGCGGGAGGGCCGCGAGATACAATGAGCAGTTCTTC,CASSPRSGRAARYNEQFF
TRBV19,NA,TRBJ1-1,NA,TGTGCCAGTAGTATAAAGGCCGTCGGGACTGAAGCTTTCTTT,CASSIKAVGTEAFF
TRBV3-1/TRBV3-2,NA,TRBJ2-1,many,TGTGCCAGCAGCTCACGGGGAACCTCGGATGAGCAGTTCTTC,CASSSRGTSDEQFF
TRBV29-1,TRBD1,TRBJ2-7,NA,TGCAGCGTCCGGGACAGCTCCTACGAGCAGTACTTC,CSVRDSSYEQYF
TRBV5-1,NA,TRBJ1-5,NA,TGCGCCAGCAGCTTGGGACTGGGTTTGAGCAATCAGCCCCAGCATTTT,CASSLGLGLSNQPQHF
TRBV28,NA,TRBJ1-5,NA,TGTGCCAGCAGCCCGGGGGGGCCCCAGCATTTT,CASSPGGPQHF
TRBV2,TRBD1,TRBJ1-6,NA,TGTGCCAGCAGCCAGAGACAGGGGGCAGACTCACCCCTCCACTTT,CASSQRQGADSPLHF
TRBV27,TRBD1,TRBJ1-2,NA,TGTGCCAGCAGCCGTGACAGGGGGCTTGTGGGCTACACCTTC,CASSRDRGLVGYTF
TRBV6-5,NA,TRBJ1-6,NA,TGTGCCAGCGGTAGCTCCTATAATTCACCCCTCCACTTT,CASGSSYNSPLHF
TRBV10-3,TRBD2,TRBJ2-1,NA,TGTGCCATCAGACCTACTAGCGGGGGGTCGTATGAGCAGTTCTTC,CAIRPTSGGSYEQFF
TRBV18,TRBD2,TRBJ2-2,many,TGTGCCAGCTCACCAATTATCGGGGGGACCGGGGAGCTGTTTTTT,CASSPIIGGTGELFF
TRBV2,TRBD1,TRBJ1-5,NA,TGTGCCAGCAGCGTGGACAGGGGGAGCAATCAGCCCCAGCATTTT,CASSVDRGSNQPQHF
TRBV13,NA,TRBJ1-1,NA,TGTGCCAGCAGCTTAGGTCCGGGGACTGAAGCTTTCTTT,CASSLGPGTEAFF
TRBV27,NA,TRBJ1-1,NA,TGTGCCAGCAGTTTGGGGGCTGGCATCACTGAAGCTTTCTTT,CASSLGAGITEAFF
TRBV11-3,NA,TRBJ2-1,NA,TGTGCCAGCAGCTTAGACTACTACAATGAGCAGTTCTTC,CASSLDYYNEQFF
TRBV28,NA,TRBJ2-4,NA,TGTGCCAGCACCCGAGACAGGTCTGTAAACATTCAGTACTTC,CASTRDRSVNIQYF
TRBV6-6,TRBD1,TRBJ1-1,NA,TGTGCCAGCAGTACACAGGGGGCGGCTTTCTTT,CASSTQGAAFF
TRBV19,NA,TRBJ1-4,NA,TGTGCCAGTACCCACAGATCTGAAAAACTGTTTTTT,CASTHRSEKLFF
TRBV5-4,NA,TRBJ2-3,NA,TGTGCCAGCAGCGCTCTAGCCCGTAGCACAGATACGCAGTATTTT,CASSALARSTDTQYF
TRBV28,NA,TRBJ2-7,once,TGTGCCAGCAGTCAGCAGGGGTTATACGAGCAGTACTTC,CASSQQGLYEQYF
TRBV6-1,TRBD1,TRBJ1-5,NA,TGTGCCAGCAGTGGACAGGGGGCCGTTGGCAATCAGCCCCAGCATTTT,CASSGQGAVGNQPQHF
TRBV5-8,NA,TRBJ2-5,once,TGTGCCAGCAGCTTGGACAGGGTTGAAGAAGAGACCCAGTACTTC,CASSLDRVEEETQYF
TRBV28,NA,TRBJ1-3,NA,TGTGCCAGCAGTCCCCCTAGGAGCTCTGGAAACACCATATATTTT,CASSPPRSSGNTIYF
TRBV19,NA,TRBJ2-3,NA,TGTGCCAGTAGTATCGGGAGCATTAGGCTCACAGATACGCAGTATTTT,CASSIGSIRLTDTQYF
TRBV24-1,TRBD2,TRBJ2-5,NA,TGTGCCACCAGTGCCCCCGGGGGGGAGACCCAGTACTTC,CATSAPGGETQYF
TRBV28,TRBD2,TRBJ2-1,NA,TGTGCCAGCAGCCGACCGACTAGCCTGGTTGGGTACAATGAGCAGTTCTTC,CASSRPTSLVGYNEQFF
TRBV2,NA,TRBJ1-4,NA,TGTGCCAGCAGTGTACAGGGTAGCAGGGAAAAACTGTTTTTT,CASSVQGSREKLFF
TRBV7-8,NA,TRBJ2-5,NA,TGTGCCAGCAGCTTAGGGCAACAAGAGACCCAGTACTTC,CASSLGQQETQYF
TRBV6-6,NA,TRBJ2-4,NA,TGTGCCAGCAGACTAGTAGGTTTCATTCAGTACTTC,CASRLVGFIQYF
TRBV7-2,TRBD1,TRBJ1-4,NA,TGTGCCAGCAGCAGACAGGGACAAGGGGAAGAAAAACTGTTTTTT,CASSRQGQGEEKLFF
TRBV6-2/TRBV6-3,NA,TRBJ2-1,NA,TGTGCCAGCAGTTACTCGGCTCCGTCCTACAATGAGCAGTTCTTC,CASSYSAPSYNEQFF
TRBV6-6,NA,TRBJ2-2,NA,TGTGCCAGCACCTCCCGGGCGGCGGGGGCAGAGCTGTTTTTT,CASTSRAAGAELFF
TRBV7-7,NA,TRBJ2-3,few,TGTGCTAGCAGCTTAGGTAGCGGACCTACAGATACGCAGTATTTT,CASSLGSGPTDTQYF
TRBV11-2,NA,TRBJ2-7,NA,TGTGCCAGCAGCTGGACAGGGACTACCTACGAGCAGTACTTC,CASSWTGTTYEQYF
TRBV5-4,TRBD1,TRBJ2-7,NA,TGTGCCAGCAGCCACAGGGGGCAAGCCTACGAGCAGTACTTC,CASSHRGQAYEQYF
TRBV18,TRBD1,TRBJ2-1,NA,TGTGCCAGCTCACCGGCCGCGGACAGGGCCTACAATGAGCAGTTCTTC,CASSPAADRAYNEQFF
TRBV24-1,NA,TRBJ1-2,NA,TGTGCCACCAGTAACAGCATCTATGGCTACACCTTC,CATSNSIYGYTF
TRBV28,TRBD2,TRBJ2-3,NA,TGTGCCAGCAGTTCAGCGGGAGGGAGGGAAGATACGCAGTATTTT,CASSSAGGREDTQYF
TRBV4-1,TRBD2,TRBJ2-1,NA,TGCGCCAGCAGCCAAGATCGAGGTAGCGGGGAGGAGCAGTTCTTC,CASSQDRGSGEEQFF
TRBV3-1/TRBV3-2,TRBD1,TRBJ1-2,NA,TGTGCCAGCAGCCGCAGGGGGCAGTTCCAAACGGGCTATGGCTACACCTTC,CASSRRGQFQTGYGYTF
TRBV29-1,NA,TRBJ1-5,NA,TGCAGCGTTGTGTCAGGCAATCAGCCCCAGCATTTT,CSVVSGNQPQHF
TRBV19,TRBD1,TRBJ1-1,NA,TGTGCCAGTAGCCGGACAGGGAACACTGAAGCTTTCTTT,CASSRTGNTEAFF
TRBV6-5,TRBD1,TRBJ2-5,NA,TGTGCCAGCAGGGGTGACAGGGGGCGCGTAGAGACCCAGTACTTC,CASRGDRGRVETQYF
TRBV27,TRBD1,TRBJ1-3,NA,TGTGCCAGCAGTTATACAGGGGGCCGAGGAAACACCATATATTTT,CASSYTGGRGNTIYF
TRBV5-1,NA,TRBJ2-1,NA,TGCGCCAGCAGCTTTCAGGGGAACCTTTACAATGAGCAGTTCTTC,CASSFQGNLYNEQFF
TRBV29-1,TRBD1,TRBJ2-7,NA,TGCAGCGTTGGAGTGAGGGACAGACTCTACGAGCAGTACTTC,CSVGVRDRLYEQYF
TRBV12-3/TRBV12-4,NA,TRBJ2-1,NA,TGTGCCAGCAGTTCCCAGGGTTACAATGAGCAGTTCTTC,CASSSQGYNEQFF
TRBV30,TRBD1,TRBJ1-2,NA,TGTGCCTGGAGTGGACAGGGATTCTTCGGCTACACCTTC,CAWSGQGFFGYTF
TRBV5-1,NA,TRBJ2-1,NA,TGCGCCAGCAGCTTGGATCTAGACCCCGATGAGCAGTTCTTC,CASSLDLDPDEQFF
TRBV28,NA,TRBJ2-2,NA,TGTGCCAGCAGTGGTATCGACAGGAACACCGGGGAGCTGTTTTTT,CASSGIDRNTGELFF
TRBV20-1,NA,TRBJ2-1,NA,TGCAGTGCTAGTTTCTCGACAGGATATGGAGGCGATGAGCAGTTCTTC,CSASFSTGYGGDEQFF
TRBV19,TRBD2,TRBJ2-3,few,TGTGCCAGTAGTAGCGGACTAGCCCCTTATACGCAGTATTTT,CASSSGLAPYTQYF